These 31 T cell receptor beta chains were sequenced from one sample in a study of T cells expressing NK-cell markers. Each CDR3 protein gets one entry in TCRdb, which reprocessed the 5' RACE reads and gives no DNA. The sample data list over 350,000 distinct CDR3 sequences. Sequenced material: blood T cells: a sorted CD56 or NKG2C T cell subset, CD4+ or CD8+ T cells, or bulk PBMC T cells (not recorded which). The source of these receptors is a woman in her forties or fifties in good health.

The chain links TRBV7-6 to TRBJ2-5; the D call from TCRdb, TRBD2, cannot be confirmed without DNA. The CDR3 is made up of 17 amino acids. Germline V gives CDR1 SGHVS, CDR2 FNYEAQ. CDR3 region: CASSSPRGLANQETQYF.

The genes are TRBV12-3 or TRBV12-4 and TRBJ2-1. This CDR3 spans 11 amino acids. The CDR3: CASSSRDEQFF.

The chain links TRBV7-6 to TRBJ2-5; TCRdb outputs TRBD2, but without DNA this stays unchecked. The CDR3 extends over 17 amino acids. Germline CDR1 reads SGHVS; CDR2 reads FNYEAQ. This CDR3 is CASSLGPTSGAQETQYF.

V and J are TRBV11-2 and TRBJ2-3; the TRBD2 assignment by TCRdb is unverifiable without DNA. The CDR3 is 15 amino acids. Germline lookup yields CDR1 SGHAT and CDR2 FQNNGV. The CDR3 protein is CASSLVGDSTDTQYF.

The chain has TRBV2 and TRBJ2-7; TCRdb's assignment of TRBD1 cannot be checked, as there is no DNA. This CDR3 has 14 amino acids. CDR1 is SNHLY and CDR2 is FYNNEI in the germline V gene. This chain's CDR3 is CASSEAGQGYEQYF.

CDR3 in amino acids: CASSIRKHSGSWDEQYF. This chain joins TRBV5-1 and TRBJ2-7; TCRdb's D call of TRBD2 is untestable without DNA. Germline values: CDR1 SGHRS, CDR2 YFSETQ. The CDR3 is 17 amino acids.

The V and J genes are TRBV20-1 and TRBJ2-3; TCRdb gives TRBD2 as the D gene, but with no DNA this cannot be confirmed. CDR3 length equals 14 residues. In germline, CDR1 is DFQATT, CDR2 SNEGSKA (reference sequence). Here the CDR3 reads CSARAGSGTDTQYF.

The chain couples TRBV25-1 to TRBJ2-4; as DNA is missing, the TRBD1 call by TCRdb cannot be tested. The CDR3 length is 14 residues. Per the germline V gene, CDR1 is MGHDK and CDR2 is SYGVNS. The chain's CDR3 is CASSASGGENIQYF.

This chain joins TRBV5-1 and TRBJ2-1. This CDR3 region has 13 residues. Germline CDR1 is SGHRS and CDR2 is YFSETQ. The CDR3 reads CASSLRLGNEQFF. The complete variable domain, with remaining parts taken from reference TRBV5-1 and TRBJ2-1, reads KAGVTQTPRYLIKTRGQQVTLSCSPISGHRSVSWYQQTPGQGLQFLFEYFSETQRNKGNFPGRFSGRQFSNSRSEMNVSTLELGDSALYLCASSLRLGNEQFFGPGTRLTVL.

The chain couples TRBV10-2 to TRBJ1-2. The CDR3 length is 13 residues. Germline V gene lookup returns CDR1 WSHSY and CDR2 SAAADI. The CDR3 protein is CASSENRPTGYTF.

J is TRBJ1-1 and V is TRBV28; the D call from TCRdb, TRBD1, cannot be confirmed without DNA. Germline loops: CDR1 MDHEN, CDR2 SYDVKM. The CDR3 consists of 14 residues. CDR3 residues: CASRPGGTNTEAFF.

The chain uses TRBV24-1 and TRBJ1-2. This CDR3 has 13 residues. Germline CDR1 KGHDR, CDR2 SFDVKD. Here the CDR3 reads CATSEAGFGGYTF.

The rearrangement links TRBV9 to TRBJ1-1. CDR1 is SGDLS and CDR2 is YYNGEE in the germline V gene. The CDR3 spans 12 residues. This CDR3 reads CASSGLSPEAFF.

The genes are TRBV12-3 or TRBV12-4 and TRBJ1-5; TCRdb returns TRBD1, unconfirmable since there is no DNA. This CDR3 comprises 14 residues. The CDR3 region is CASREMGAVQPQHF.

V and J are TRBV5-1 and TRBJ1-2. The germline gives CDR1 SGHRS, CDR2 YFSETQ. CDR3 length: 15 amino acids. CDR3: CASSIDPGTRGGYTF. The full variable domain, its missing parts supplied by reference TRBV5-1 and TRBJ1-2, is KAGVTQTPRYLIKTRGQQVTLSCSPISGHRSVSWYQQTPGQGLQFLFEYFSETQRNKGNFPGRFSGRQFSNSRSEMNVSTLELGDSALYLCASSIDPGTRGGYTFGSGTRLTVV.

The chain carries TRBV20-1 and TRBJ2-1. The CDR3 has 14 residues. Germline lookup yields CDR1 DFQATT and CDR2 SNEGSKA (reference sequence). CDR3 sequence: CSARDAVSYNEQFF.

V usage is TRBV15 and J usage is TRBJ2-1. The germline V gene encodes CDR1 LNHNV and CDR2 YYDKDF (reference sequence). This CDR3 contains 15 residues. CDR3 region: CATSRDRSSYNEQFF. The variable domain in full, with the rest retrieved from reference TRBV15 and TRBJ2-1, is DAMVIQNPRYQVTQFGKPVTLSCSQTLNHNVMYWYQQKSSQAPKLLFHYYDKDFNNEADTPDNFQSRRPNTSFCFLDIRSPGLGDTAMYLCATSRDRSSYNEQFFGPGTRLTVL.

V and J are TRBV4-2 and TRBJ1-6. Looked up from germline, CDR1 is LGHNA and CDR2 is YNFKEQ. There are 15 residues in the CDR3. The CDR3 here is CASSQDLGGISPLHF.

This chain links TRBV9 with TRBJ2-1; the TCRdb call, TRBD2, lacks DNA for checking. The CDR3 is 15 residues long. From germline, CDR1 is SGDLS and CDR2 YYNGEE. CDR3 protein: CASSVDAGGPREQFF.

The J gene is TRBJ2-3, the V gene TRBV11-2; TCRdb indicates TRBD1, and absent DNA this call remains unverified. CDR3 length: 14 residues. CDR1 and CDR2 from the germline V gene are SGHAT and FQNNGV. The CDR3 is CASSSGDITDTQYF. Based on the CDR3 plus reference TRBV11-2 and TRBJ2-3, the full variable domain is EAGVAQSPRYKIIEKRQSVAFWCNPISGHATLYWYQQILGQGPKLLIQFQNNGVVDDSQLPKDRFSAERLKGVDSTLKIQPAKLEDSAVYLCASSSGDITDTQYFGPGTRLTVL.

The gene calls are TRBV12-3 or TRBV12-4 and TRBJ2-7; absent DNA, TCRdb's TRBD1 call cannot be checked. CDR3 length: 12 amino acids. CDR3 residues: CASSSTGSEQYF.

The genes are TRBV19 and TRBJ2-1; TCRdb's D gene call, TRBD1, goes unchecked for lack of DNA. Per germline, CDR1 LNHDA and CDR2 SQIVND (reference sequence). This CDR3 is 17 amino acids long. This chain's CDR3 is CASSSFPVPGSYNEQFF.

The CDR3 here is CASSPTTFYTQYF. This sequence joins TRBV3-1 and TRBJ2-3. This CDR3 contains 13 residues. Germline V gives CDR1 LGHDT, CDR2 YNNKEL (reference sequence).

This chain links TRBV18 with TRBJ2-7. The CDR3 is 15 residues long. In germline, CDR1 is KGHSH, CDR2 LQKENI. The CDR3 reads CASSPEIRLNYEQYF.

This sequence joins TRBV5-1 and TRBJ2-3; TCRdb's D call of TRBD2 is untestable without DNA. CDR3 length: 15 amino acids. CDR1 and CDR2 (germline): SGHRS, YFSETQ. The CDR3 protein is CASSLRLAGSDTQYF.

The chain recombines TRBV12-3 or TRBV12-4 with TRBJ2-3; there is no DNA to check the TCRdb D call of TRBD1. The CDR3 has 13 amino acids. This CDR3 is CASSQGTRATQYF.

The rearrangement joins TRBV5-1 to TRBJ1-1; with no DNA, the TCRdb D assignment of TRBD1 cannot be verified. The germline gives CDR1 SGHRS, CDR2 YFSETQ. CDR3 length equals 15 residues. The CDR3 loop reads CASSPRQVFFTEAFF.

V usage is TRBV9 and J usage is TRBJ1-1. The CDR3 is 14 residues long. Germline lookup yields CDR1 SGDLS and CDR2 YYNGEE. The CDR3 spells CASSVARKNTEAFF.

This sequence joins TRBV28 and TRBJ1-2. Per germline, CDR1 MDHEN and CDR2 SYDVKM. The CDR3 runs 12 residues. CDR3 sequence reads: CASRPASYGYTF.

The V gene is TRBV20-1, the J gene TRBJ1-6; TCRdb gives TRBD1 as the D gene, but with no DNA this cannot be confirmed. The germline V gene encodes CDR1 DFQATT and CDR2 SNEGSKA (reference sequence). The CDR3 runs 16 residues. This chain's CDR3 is CSARVGESSYNSPLHF.

The CDR3 here is CASSPSPGVGQPQHF. The chain combines TRBV5-6 with TRBJ1-5; checking the TCRdb D call of TRBD1 is not possible without DNA. Germline V gene sequence: CDR1 SGHDT, CDR2 YYEEEE. The CDR3 has 15 residues.